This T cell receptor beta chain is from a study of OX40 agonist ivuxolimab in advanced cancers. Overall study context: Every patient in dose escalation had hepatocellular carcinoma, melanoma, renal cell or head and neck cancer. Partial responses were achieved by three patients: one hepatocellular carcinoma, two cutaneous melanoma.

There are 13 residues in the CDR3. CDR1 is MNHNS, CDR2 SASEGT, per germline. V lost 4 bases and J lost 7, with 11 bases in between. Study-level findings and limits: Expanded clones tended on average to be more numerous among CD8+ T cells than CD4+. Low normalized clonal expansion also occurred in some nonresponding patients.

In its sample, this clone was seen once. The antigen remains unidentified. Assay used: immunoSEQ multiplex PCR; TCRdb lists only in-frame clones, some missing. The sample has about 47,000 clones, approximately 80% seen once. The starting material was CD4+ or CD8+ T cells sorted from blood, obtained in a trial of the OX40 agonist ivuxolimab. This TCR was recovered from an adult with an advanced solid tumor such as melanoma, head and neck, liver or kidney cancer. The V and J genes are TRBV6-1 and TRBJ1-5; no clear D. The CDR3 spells CASSGQVEQPQHF. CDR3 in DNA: TGTGCCAGCAGTGGGCAGGTCGAACAGCCCCAGCATTTT.